The 26 T cell receptor beta chains below all came from one sample that was sequenced in a study of T cells in localized non-small cell lung cancer. The repertoire was sequenced with immunoSEQ multiplex PCR; TCRdb's copy has only in-frame clones and lacks some. The repertoire consists of 1,500 to 2,500 clones, with about 20% occurring once and the leading ten covering almost 8%. The sample in question was normal lung tissue next to the tumor, obtained before any cancer treatment. Receptors originate from a woman aged 35 to 70 with stage I lung adenocarcinoma.

The sample holds a few counts of this clone. The genes are TRBV6-8 and TRBJ2-5; 15 bases fit TRBD2. Per the germline V gene, CDR1 is MNHGY and CDR2 is SAAAGT. Trimming cost V 6 bases and J 5 bases; bases outside gene matches: 7. CDR3 length: 16 residues. The CDR3 region is CASRYGTSGGLETQYF. In DNA, the CDR3 is TGTGCCAGCAGATATGGGACTAGCGGGGGGTTGGAGACCCAGTACTTC.

Sample share makes this clone medium-sized. The V and J genes are TRBV9 and TRBJ1-5; unclear D gene. Germline V gene data show CDR1 as SGDLS and CDR2 as YYNGEE. The CDR3 runs to 14 residues. Trimming cost V 4 bases and J 3 bases, with 11 bases left between them. In nucleotides, the CDR3 is TGTGCCAGCAGCTTGGACGGAGTCAATCAGCCCCAGCATTTT. This gives the protein CASSLDGVNQPQHF.

The chain recombines TRBV11-3 with TRBJ1-4; D remains unclear. Trimming pared 1 base from V and 6 bases from J, leaving 9 bases between. Germline loops: CDR1 SGHNT, CDR2 YENEEA. This CDR3 has 14 residues. The CDR3 is CASSLVGSYEKLFF. CDR3 DNA: TGTGCCAGCAGCTTAGTTGGGAGTTATGAAAAACTGTTTTTT. Full variable domain (remainder filled in from reference TRBV11-3 and TRBJ1-4): EAGVVQSPRYKIIEKKQPVAFWCNPISGHNTLYWYLQNLGQGPELLIRYENEEAVDDSQLPKDRFSAERLKGVDSTLKIQPAELGDSAVYLCASSLVGSYEKLFFGSGTQLSVL.

The genes are TRBV30 and TRBJ1-2, with D tentatively TRBD1 (6 bases). V lost 8 bases and J 5 bases, leaving 15 bases between the germline ends. Germline V gene lookup returns CDR1 GTSNPN and CDR2 SVGIG (reference sequence). This CDR3 comprises 12 residues. The CDR3 DNA reads TGTGCCAGGGACCTCAGGGGATATGGCTACACCTTC. Translation: CARDLRGYGYTF. Full variable domain (missing parts from reference TRBV30 and TRBJ1-2): SQTIHQWPATLVQPVGSPLSLECTVEGTSNPNLYWYRQAAGRGLQLLFYSVGIGQISSEVPQNLSASRPQDRQFILSSKKLLLSDSGFYLCARDLRGYGYTFGSGTRLTVV.

The J gene is TRBJ2-2, the V gene TRBV12-5; 15 nucleotides line up with TRBD2. Trimming took 1 base from V and 7 from J; bases not matched to a gene: 4. This CDR3 is 17 amino acids long. The germline CDR1 and CDR2 sequences are LGHNT and FRNRAP. This CDR3 reads CASGLGGLAGGLGELFF. CDR3 coding DNA: TGTGCTAGTGGTTTGGGCGGACTAGCGGGGGGGCTCGGGGAGCTGTTTTTT.

V and J are TRBV6-8 and TRBJ1-2; D remains unclear. V was trimmed by 2 bases and J by 4 bases, leaving 8 bases between them. CDR1 and CDR2 (germline): MNHGY, SAAAGT. This CDR3 contains 13 residues. The CDR3 DNA sequence: TGTGCCAGCAGTTACGATTTCTTCTATGGCTACACCTTC. Protein sequence: CASSYDFFYGYTF.

The chain is built from TRBV29-1 and TRBJ1-6; possibly TRBD1 for D (6 bases). The CDR3 extends over 12 amino acids. Germline assignment: CDR1 SQVTM and CDR2 ANQGSEA. The V and J ends lost 4 bases and 10 bases respectively, with 11 bases between them. CDR3 loop: CSVGEGDSPLHF. The CDR3 DNA is TGCAGCGTTGGCGAGGGGGACTCACCCCTCCACTTT.

The V and J genes are TRBV9 and TRBJ1-3; D unresolved. V was cut by 6 bases and J by 0 bases, with 13 bases left in between. This CDR3 is built from 15 residues. Germline V lookup: CDR1 SGDLS, CDR2 YYNGEE. The CDR3 region has the DNA TGTGCCAGCACCTTTTCATCCGGCTCTGGAAACACCATATATTTT. It translates to CASTFSSGSGNTIYF.

This clone was seen a few times. The chain couples TRBV6-8 to TRBJ1-2; 8 bases map to TRBD1. V lost 0 bases and J lost 3; bases outside the gene matches: 3. CDR1 and CDR2 (germline): MNHGY, SAAAGT. CDR3 length: 15 residues. Written as DNA, the CDR3 is TGTGCCAGCAGTTACTCGACAGGGGATTACTATGGCTACACCTTC. The encoded protein is CASSYSTGDYYGYTF.

The chain employs TRBV9 and TRBJ2-5; TRBD1 is a possible D gene (5 bases). The ends were cut back, 5 bases at V and 7 bases at J, with 18 bases in the middle. Germline assignment: CDR1 SGDLS and CDR2 YYNGEE. This CDR3 has 14 amino acids. The CDR3 loop is CASSDVTGLGTQYF. The CDR3 nucleotides are TGTGCCAGCAGTGACGTCACAGGCCTTGGGACCCAGTACTTC. The entire variable domain, with the rest obtained from reference TRBV9 and TRBJ2-5, is as follows: DSGVTQTPKHLITATGQRVTLRCSPRSGDLSVYWYQQSLDQGLQFLIQYYNGEERAKGNILERFSAQQFPDLHSELNLSSLELGDSALYFCASSDVTGLGTQYFGPGTRLLVL.

This chain joins TRBV11-3 and TRBJ1-6, with 7 bases fitting TRBD1. This CDR3 contains 14 residues. The J segment lost 6 bases and the V segment lost 6 bases, leaving 5 bases of the junction unmatched. Germline V gene sequence: CDR1 SGHNT, CDR2 YENEEA. DNA of the CDR3: TGTGCCAGCAGTCACAGACAGGGTAATTCACCCCTCCACTTT. It translates to CASSHRQGNSPLHF.

This clone was seen a handful of times. The chain combines TRBV18 with TRBJ1-5, with 7 bases that match TRBD1. V lost 1 base, J lost 2 bases, and 2 bases stayed unmatched. Germline V gene data show CDR1 as KGHSH and CDR2 as LQKENI. The CDR3 contains 15 residues. The CDR3 spells CASSPLQGGNQPQHF. CDR3 DNA: TGTGCCAGCTCACCACTCCAGGGGGGCAATCAGCCCCAGCATTTT.

V usage is TRBV11-3 and J usage is TRBJ2-2, with 8 nucleotides matching TRBD1. This CDR3 is 15 amino acids long. Germline trimming cut 4 bases from V and 8 bases from J; bases unmatched to any gene: 9. Germline V lookup: CDR1 SGHNT, CDR2 YENEEA. This CDR3 reads CASSSETGVVGELFF. The CDR3 region has the DNA TGTGCCAGCAGCTCGGAGACAGGGGTGGTGGGGGAGCTGTTTTTT.

This sequence joins TRBV19 and TRBJ1-5; D possibly corresponds to TRBD1 (6 bases). V lost 3 bases to trimming and J lost 0 bases, with 18 bases between them. The V gene's germline CDR1 is LNHDA and CDR2 SQIVND (reference sequence). This CDR3 contains 18 residues. In nucleotides, the CDR3 is TGTGCCAGTAGTATCGGCAGGGGTTTGGGGTATAGCAATCAGCCCCAGCATTTT. Protein product: CASSIGRGLGYSNQPQHF.

This clone has a handful of counts. The J gene is TRBJ2-7, the V gene TRBV7-6, with 10 nucleotides matching TRBD1. CDR1 SGHVS and CDR2 FNYEAQ come from the germline V gene. V was pared by 3 bases and J by 7 bases, with 9 bases of the junction left unmatched. The length of the CDR3 is 15 residues. CDR3 DNA sequence: TGTGCCAGCAGCTTGAGGGGGACAGGGGCCAAGGAGCAGTACTTC. Protein product: CASSLRGTGAKEQYF.

In this sample, this clone turned up a few times. The CDR3 nucleotides are TGTGCCAGCAGGGTCGGACAGGGGAACGAAAAACTGTTTTTT. Its protein is CASRVGQGNEKLFF. V usage is TRBV9 and J usage is TRBJ1-4; 9 positions match TRBD1. Germline values: CDR1 SGDLS, CDR2 YYNGEE. V trimming: 5 bases; J trimming: 8 bases; junction bases outside the gene matches: 7. The CDR3 length is 14 residues.

This chain joins TRBV7-4 and TRBJ1-6; no clear D gene. Trimming shortened V by 6 bases and J by 5 bases, and 8 bases separated the two germline ends. This CDR3 contains 13 residues. The germline V gene has CDR1 SGHVT and CDR2 SQSDAQ. This chain's CDR3 is CASRPVDNSPLHF. The CDR3 DNA follows: TGTGCCAGCAGGCCCGTGGATAATTCACCCCTCCACTTT.

This clone is deemed medium-sized. CDR3 sequence: CASSLHRAPYGYTF. Here the CDR3 DNA reads TGTGCCAGCAGTCTTCACAGGGCCCCTTATGGCTACACCTTC. The chain couples TRBV6-8 to TRBJ1-2; tentatively, D is TRBD1 (6 bases). Per germline, CDR1 MNHGY and CDR2 SAAAGT. Trimming pared 5 bases from V and 5 bases from J, leaving 15 bases between. The CDR3 runs to 14 residues.

This clone was seen a handful of times. V and J are TRBV19 and TRBJ1-5; 8 bases are a match to TRBD1. The CDR3 length is 13 residues. With V trimmed by 6 bases and J by 3 bases, 1 base remained unmatched. Germline V lookup: CDR1 LNHDA, CDR2 SQIVND (reference sequence). The CDR3 DNA is TGTGCCAGTAGGACAGGGGTCAATCAGCCCCAGCATTTT. This codes for CASRTGVNQPQHF.

By share, this clone counts as large (0.1 to 1%). The V call is TRBV6-8, the J call TRBJ1-1; D unclear. Per germline, CDR1 MNHGY and CDR2 SAAAGT. V was shortened by 8 bases and J by 3 bases, with 19 bases between the two germline ends. The CDR3 consists of 15 residues. CDR3 sequence reads: CASSPVGMWDTEAFF. The CDR3 DNA sequence: TGTGCCAGCTCTCCTGTGGGGATGTGGGACACTGAAGCTTTCTTT.

This clone was counted a few times. The chain has TRBV9 and TRBJ2-3, with D possibly being TRBD1 or TRBD2 (5 bases each). CDR3 size: 16 residues. The V end lost 0 bases, the J end lost 2 bases, and 13 bases lay between the germline ends. Per the germline V gene, CDR1 is SGDLS and CDR2 is YYNGEE. The CDR3: CASSVVGGLYTDTQYF. The CDR3 nucleotides are TGTGCCAGCAGCGTAGTTGGGGGATTGTACACAGATACGCAGTATTTT.

The chain uses TRBV6-8 and TRBJ2-5; TRBD2 matches 12 bases. Losses at the gene ends were 4 bases for V and 4 bases for J; bases not matched to a gene: 7. There are 16 residues in the CDR3. CDR1 is MNHGY, CDR2 SAAAGT, per germline. CDR3 amino acids: CASSSTSGGGGETQYF. The CDR3 DNA is TGTGCCAGCAGTTCGACTAGCGGGGGCGGGGGAGAGACCCAGTACTTC.

This clone has just a few counts. V gene TRBV9 combines with J gene TRBJ1-4; TRBD1 matches at 9 bases. Germline-derived CDR1 and CDR2 are SGDLS and YYNGEE. J lost 4 bases, V lost 3 bases, and 4 bases had no gene match. CDR3 length: 15 residues. CDR3 protein: CASSGRGQGNEKLFF. The DNA for the CDR3 is TGTGCCAGCAGCGGCAGGGGACAGGGTAATGAAAAACTGTTTTTT.

The sample holds a few counts of this clone. The chain joins TRBV11-3 to TRBJ2-7; 8 nucleotides agree with TRBD1. Germline CDR1 is SGHNT and CDR2 is YENEEA. The J segment lost 4 bases and the V segment lost 2 bases, leaving 4 bases of the junction unmatched. The CDR3 spans 14 residues. CDR3 protein: CASSLQGAAYEQYF. DNA of the CDR3: TGTGCCAGCAGCTTACAGGGGGCAGCGTACGAGCAGTACTTC.

This clone was detected a few times. The read is 5 residues too short to cover the CDR3 end, so that end is filled in from the germline J gene. This sequence joins TRBV19 and TRBJ1-2; 8 bases fit TRBD1. CDR3 length: 13 amino acids. Looked up from germline, CDR1 is LNHDA and CDR2 is SQIVND (reference sequence). The CDR3 spells CASNTGGGYGYTF. CDR3 DNA, as far as it was read: TGTGCCAGTAATACAGGGGGGGGA.

The CDR3 DNA is TGCAGCGTTCTGGGACTAGCGGGGGGCAATGAGCAGTTCTTC. Translated, it gives CSVLGLAGGNEQFF. This chain joins TRBV29-1 and TRBJ2-1; 15 nucleotides line up with TRBD2. Trimming at V came to 5 bases and at J to 6 bases, leaving 2 bases not matched to a gene. CDR3 length equals 14 residues. The germline CDR1 and CDR2 sequences are SQVTM and ANQGSEA.